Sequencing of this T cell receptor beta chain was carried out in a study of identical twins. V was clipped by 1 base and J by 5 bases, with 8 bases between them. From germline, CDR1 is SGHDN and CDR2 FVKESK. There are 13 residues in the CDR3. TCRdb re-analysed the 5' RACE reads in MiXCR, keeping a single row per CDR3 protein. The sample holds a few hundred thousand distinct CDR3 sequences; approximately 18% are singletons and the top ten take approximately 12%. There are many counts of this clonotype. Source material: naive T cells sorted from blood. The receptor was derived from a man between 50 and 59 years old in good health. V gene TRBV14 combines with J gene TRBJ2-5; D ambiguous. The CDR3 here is CASSQVTRETQYF. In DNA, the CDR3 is TGTGCCAGCAGCCAAGTGACGCGGGAGACCCAGTACTTC. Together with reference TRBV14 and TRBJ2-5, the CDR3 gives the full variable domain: EAGVTQFPSHSVIEKGQTVTLRCDPISGHDNLYWYRRVMGKEIKFLLHFVKESKQDESGMPNNRFLAERTGGTYSTLKVQPAELEDSGVYFCASSQVTRETQYFGPGTRLLVL.